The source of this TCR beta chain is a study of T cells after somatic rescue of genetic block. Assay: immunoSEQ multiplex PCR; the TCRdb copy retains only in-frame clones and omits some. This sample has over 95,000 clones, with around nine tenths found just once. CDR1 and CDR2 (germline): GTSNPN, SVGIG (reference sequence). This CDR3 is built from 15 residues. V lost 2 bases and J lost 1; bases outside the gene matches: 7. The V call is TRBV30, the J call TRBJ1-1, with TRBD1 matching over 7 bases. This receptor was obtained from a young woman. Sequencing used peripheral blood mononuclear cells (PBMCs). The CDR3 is CAWSRPGQENTEAFF. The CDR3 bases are TGTGCCTGGAGTCGCCCAGGACAGGAGAACACTGAAGCTTTCTTT. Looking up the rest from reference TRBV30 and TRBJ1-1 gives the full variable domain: SQTIHQWPATLVQPVGSPLSLECTVEGTSNPNLYWYRQAAGRGLQLLFYSVGIGQISSEVPQNLSASRPQDRQFILSSKKLLLSDSGFYLCAWSRPGQENTEAFFGQGTRLTVV.